This T cell receptor gamma chain was recorded in a study of Vδ1+ human thymocytes. General study points: Thymic TRG and TRD repertoires appeared highly polyclonal. The authors advised highly purified populations and single-cell validation. Thymic delta-chain repertoires held roughly 18% Vdelta2 sequences and few Vdelta3, despite high sort purity.

V was pared by 0 bases and J by 3 bases, with 5 bases of the junction left unmatched. Germline V lookup: CDR1 VTNTFY, CDR2 YDVSTARD (reference sequence). This CDR3 contains 14 residues. The template was reverse-transcribed extracted RNA. The CDR3 regions were amplified by multiplex PCR from V-gene primers to a constant-region primer. TCRdb re-called the multiplex PCR reads with CATT. The sample includes some 11,000 gamma-chain clones, around 42% of them seen just once. Thymocytes were sorted as CD3+ TCRVdelta1+ TCRVdelta2- after alphabeta T cell depletion. This clone was found a few times. Its specificity is unknown.

This sequence was found in a boy in the first two years of life who had congenital heart surgery. This sequence joins TRGV3 and TRGJ1 or TRGJ2. Input material: Vdelta1+ gamma-delta thymocytes from the thymus. The sample's subset: FACS-sorted CD3+ TCRalphabeta- TCRVdelta1+ TCRVdelta2- thymocytes. CDR3 DNA: TGTGCCACCTGGGACAGGTGTTTTTATTATAAGAAACTCTTT. This sequence encodes CATWDRCFYYKKLF.